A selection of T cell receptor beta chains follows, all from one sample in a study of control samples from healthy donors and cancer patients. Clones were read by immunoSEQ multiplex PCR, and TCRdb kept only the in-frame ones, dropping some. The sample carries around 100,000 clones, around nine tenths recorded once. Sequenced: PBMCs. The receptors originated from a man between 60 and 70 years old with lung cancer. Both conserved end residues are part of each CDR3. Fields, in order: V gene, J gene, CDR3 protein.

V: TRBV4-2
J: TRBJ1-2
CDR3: CASSLEGGGYTF

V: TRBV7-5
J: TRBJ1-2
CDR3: CARSLRKRGQGFFYYGYTF

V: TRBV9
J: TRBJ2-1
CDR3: CASSVGQGARVGQFF

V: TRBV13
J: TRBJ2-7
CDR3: CASSSAGPKSYEQYF

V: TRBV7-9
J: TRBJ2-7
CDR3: CASSRTSGVLIPYEQYF

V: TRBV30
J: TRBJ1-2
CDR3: CAWSGGTSRHGYTF

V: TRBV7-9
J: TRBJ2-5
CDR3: CASSLGSLYQETQYF

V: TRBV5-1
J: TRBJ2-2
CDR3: CASREPGAAGELFF

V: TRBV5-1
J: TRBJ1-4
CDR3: CASSTGGLGEKLFF

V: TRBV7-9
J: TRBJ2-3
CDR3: CASSLWAGRDTQYF

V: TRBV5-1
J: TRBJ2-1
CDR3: CASSNPQGRNEQFF

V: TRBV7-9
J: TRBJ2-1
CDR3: CASSSDDRDYNEQFF

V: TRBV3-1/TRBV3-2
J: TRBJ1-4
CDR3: CASSQGFAGQNEKLFF

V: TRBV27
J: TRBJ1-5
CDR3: CASSLLSGGNQPQHF

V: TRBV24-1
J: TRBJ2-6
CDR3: CATSESGVTANVLTF

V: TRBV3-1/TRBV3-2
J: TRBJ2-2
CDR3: CASSQFGGTGTTGELFF

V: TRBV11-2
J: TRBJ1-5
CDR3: CASSPRDGGNQPQHF

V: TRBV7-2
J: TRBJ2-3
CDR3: CASREALSLGDTQYF

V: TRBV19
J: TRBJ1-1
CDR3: CASSTTPEMNTEAFF

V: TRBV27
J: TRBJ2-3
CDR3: CASSLTAFLDTQYF

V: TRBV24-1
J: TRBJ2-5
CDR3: CATSDPLETQYF

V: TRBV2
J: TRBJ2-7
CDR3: CASSESLVVGEQYF

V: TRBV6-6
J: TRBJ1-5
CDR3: CASSSYSGALGQPQHF

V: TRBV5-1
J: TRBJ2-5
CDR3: CASSPDNLGGGGETQYF

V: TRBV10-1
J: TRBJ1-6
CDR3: CASSDLPGQGANSPLHF

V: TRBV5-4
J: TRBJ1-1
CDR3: CASSSPTGGNTEAFF

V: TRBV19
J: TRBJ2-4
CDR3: CASSTPRGLVDIQYF

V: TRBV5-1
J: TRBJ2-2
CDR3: CASSIGTGAGELFF

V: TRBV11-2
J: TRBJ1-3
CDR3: CASSSSIVGGNTIYF